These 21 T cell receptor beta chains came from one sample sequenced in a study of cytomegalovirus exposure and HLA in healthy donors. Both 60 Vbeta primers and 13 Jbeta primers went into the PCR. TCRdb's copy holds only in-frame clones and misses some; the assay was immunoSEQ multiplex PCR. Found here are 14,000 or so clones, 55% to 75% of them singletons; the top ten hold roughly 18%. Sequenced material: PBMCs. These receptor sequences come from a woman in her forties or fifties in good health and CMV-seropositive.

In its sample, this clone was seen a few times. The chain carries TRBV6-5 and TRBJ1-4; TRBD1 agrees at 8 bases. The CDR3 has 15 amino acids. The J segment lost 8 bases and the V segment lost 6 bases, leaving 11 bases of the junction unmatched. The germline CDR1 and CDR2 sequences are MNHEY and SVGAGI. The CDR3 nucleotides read TGTGCCAGCAGCCGTCGACAGGGGCGGGCAGAAAAACTGTTTTTT. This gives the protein CASSRRQGRAEKLFF.

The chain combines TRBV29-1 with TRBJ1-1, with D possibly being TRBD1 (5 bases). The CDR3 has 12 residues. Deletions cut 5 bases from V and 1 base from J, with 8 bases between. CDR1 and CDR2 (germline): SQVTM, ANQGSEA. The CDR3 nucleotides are TGCAGCGTTAAAACAGGGAACACTGAAGCTTTCTTT. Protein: CSVKTGNTEAFF.

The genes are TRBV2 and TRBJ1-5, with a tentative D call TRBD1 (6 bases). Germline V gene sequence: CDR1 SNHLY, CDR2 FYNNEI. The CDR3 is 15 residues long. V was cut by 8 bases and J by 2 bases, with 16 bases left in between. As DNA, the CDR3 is TGTGCCAGCCGTGTCAGGGGAAGGCGCAATCAGCCCCAGCATTTT. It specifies CASRVRGRRNQPQHF.

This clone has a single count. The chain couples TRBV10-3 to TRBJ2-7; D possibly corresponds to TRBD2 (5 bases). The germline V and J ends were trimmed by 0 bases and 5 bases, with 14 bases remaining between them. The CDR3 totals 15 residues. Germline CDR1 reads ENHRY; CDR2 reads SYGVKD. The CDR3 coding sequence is TGTGCCATCAGTGAGTCCCGGGGAAAACGGGACGAGCAGTACTTC. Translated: CAISESRGKRDEQYF.

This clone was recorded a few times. CDR3 residues: CSGGTANTGELFF. The DNA for the CDR3 is TGCAGCGGGGGGACAGCGAACACCGGGGAGCTGTTTTTT. The chain joins TRBV29-1 to TRBJ2-2, with 7 bases that match TRBD1. V shed 7 bases, J shed 0 bases, and the junction held 2 bases outside the gene matches. Germline loops: CDR1 SQVTM, CDR2 ANQGSEA. The CDR3 is 13 amino acids.

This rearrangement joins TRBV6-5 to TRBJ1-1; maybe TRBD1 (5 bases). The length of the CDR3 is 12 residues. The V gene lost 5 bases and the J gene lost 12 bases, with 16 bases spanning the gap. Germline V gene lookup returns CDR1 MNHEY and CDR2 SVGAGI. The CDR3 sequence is CASSPQGLVTFF. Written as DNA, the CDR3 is TGTGCCAGCAGTCCTCAGGGTCTGGTCACTTTCTTT.

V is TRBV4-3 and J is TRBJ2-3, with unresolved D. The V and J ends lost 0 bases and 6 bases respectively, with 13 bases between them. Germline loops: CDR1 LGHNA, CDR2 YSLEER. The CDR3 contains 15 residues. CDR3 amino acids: CASSQEWRGLDTQYF. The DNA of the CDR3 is TGCGCCAGCAGCCAAGAGTGGCGAGGTTTGGATACGCAGTATTTT.

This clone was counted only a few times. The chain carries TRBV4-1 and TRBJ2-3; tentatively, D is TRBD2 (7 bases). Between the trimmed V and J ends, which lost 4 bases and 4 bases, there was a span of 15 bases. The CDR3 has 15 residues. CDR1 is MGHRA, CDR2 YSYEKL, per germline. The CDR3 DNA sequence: TGCGCCAGCAGCCCCTGGGAGGGGGGCGCAGATACGCAGTATTTT. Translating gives CASSPWEGGADTQYF.

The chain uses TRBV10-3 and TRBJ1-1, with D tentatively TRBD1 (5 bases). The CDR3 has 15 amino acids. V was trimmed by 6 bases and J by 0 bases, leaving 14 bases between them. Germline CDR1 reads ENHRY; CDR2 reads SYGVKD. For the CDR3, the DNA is TGTGCCATCAGGGAAAGGACAAAGGTGAACACTGAAGCTTTCTTT. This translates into CAIRERTKVNTEAFF.

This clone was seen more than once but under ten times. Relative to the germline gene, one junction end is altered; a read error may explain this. CDR3 nucleotide sequence: TGTGCCAGCAGCGAAGCCCCGACAGGGTCATACGAGCAGTACTTC. It codes for CASSEAPTGSYEQYF. J is TRBJ2-7 and V is TRBV6-1; 7 bases map to TRBD1. The CDR3 has 15 amino acids. The germline gives CDR1 MNHNS, CDR2 SASEGT.

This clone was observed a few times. CDR3 bases: TGCAGCGTTGAAAGTGGGACTAGCGGGAGCTGGGCCACATCCTCGGAGCAGTTCTTC. This translates into CSVESGTSGSWATSSEQFF. V is TRBV29-1 and J is TRBJ2-1; 14 bases are a match to TRBD2. Germline CDR1 SQVTM, CDR2 ANQGSEA. J was trimmed by 10 bases and V by 2 bases; bases with no gene match: 19. CDR3 length equals 19 residues.

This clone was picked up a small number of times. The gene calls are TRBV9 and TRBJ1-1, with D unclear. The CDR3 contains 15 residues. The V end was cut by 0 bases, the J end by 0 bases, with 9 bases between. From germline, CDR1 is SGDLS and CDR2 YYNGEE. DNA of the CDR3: TGTGCCAGCAGCGTAGCTCCCACAGTGAACACTGAAGCTTTCTTT. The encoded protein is CASSVAPTVNTEAFF.

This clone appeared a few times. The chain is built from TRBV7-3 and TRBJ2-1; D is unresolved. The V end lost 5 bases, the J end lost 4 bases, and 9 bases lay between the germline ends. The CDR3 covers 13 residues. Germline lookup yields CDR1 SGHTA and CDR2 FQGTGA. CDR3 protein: CASSPQVYNEQFF. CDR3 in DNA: TGTGCCAGCAGCCCCCAGGTATACAATGAGCAGTTCTTC. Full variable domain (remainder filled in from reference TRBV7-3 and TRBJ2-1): GAGVSQTPSNKVTEKGKYVELRCDPISGHTALYWYRQSLGQGPEFLIYFQGTGAADDSGLPNDRFFAVRPEGSVSTLKIQRTERGDSAVYLCASSPQVYNEQFFGPGTRLTVL.

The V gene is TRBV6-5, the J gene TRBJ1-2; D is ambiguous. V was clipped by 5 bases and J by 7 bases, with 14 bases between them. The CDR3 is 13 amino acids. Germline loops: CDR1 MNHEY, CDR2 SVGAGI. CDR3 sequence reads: CASSREAPSGYTF. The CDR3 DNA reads TGTGCCAGCAGTCGGGAGGCCCCTTCTGGCTACACCTTC.

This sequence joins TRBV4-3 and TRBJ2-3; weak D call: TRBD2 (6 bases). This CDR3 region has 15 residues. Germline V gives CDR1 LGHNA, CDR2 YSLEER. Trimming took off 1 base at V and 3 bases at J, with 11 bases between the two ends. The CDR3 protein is CASSQGPGATDTQYF. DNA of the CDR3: TGCGCCAGCAGCCAAGGTCCGGGAGCGACAGATACGCAGTATTTT.

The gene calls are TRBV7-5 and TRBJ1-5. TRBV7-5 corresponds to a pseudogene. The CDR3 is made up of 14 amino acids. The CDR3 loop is CARSLRGGNQPQHF. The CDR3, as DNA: TGTGCCAGAAGCTTACGGGGGGGCAATCAGCCCCAGCATTTT.

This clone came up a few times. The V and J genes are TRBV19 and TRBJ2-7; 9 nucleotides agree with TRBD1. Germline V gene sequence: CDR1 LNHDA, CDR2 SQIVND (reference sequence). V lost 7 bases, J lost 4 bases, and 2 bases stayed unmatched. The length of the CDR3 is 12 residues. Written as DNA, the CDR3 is TGTGCCAGTATGGACAGGGGTTACGAGCAGTACTTC. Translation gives CASMDRGYEQYF.

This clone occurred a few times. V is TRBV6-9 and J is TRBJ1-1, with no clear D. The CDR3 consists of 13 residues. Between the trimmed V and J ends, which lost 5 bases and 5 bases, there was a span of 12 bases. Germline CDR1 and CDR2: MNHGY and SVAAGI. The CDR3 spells CASSPGGRTEAFF. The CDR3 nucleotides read TGTGCCAGCAGTCCAGGTGGGAGGACTGAAGCTTTCTTT.

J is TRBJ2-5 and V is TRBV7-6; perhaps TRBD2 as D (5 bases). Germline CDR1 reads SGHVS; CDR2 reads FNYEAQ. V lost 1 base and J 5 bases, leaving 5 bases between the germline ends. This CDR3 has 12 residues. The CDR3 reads CASSLGRETQYF. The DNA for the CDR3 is TGTGCCAGCAGCTTAGGGAGGGAGACCCAGTACTTC.

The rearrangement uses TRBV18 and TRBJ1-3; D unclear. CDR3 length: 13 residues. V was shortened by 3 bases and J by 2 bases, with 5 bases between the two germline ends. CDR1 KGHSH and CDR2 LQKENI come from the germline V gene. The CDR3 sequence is CASSPGAGNTIYF. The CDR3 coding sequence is TGTGCCAGCTCACCCGGGGCTGGAAACACCATATATTTT.

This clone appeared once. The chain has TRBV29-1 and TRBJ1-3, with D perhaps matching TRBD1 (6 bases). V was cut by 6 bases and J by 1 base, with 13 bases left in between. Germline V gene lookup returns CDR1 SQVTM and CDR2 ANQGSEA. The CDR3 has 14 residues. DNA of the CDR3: TGCAGCGTCGTAAGGACAGAGTCTGGAAACACCATATATTTT. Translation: CSVVRTESGNTIYF.